The next 7 T cell receptor beta chains were all read from a single sample in a study of T cells in Graves' hyperthyroidism and ophthalmopathy. Amplification of TCR beta CDR3 regions used RNA as the template. The HTBI primer set served for first-round RT-PCR of the TCR CDR3. In TCRdb, the multiplex PCR reads were re-called with MiXCR into one record per CDR3 protein. The sample records roughly 500,000 distinct CDR3 sequences, roughly 50% being singletons. Sequenced: peripheral blood or thyroid tissue (not recorded which). These receptors all come from an adult woman with Graves' disease, either hyperthyroidism or ophthalmopathy (not recorded which).

This clonotype has ten or more counts. The rearrangement links TRBV24-1 to TRBJ2-2; perhaps TRBD1 as D (5 bases). The CDR3 is 15 residues long. V gave up 3 bases and J gave up 4 bases, with 11 bases separating them. Germline values: CDR1 KGHDR, CDR2 SFDVKD. The CDR3 loop is CATSDPQGFTGELFF. DNA of the CDR3: TGTGCCACCAGTGATCCCCAGGGTTTCACCGGGGAGCTGTTTTTT.

This clonotype was picked up many times. The CDR3 loop reads CASSYGQAQETQYF. CDR3 coding DNA: TGTGCCAGCAGTTACGGGCAGGCTCAAGAGACCCAGTACTTC. This chain connects TRBV6-5 to TRBJ2-5; D is undetermined. In germline, CDR1 is MNHEY, CDR2 SVGAGI. The CDR3 spans 14 residues. Trimming removed 2 bases from V and 2 bases from J, with 9 bases in between.

V is TRBV29-1 and J is TRBJ2-7; D not certain. V gave up 4 bases and J gave up 3 bases, with 13 bases separating them. From germline, CDR1 is SQVTM and CDR2 ANQGSEA. The CDR3 loop spans 13 amino acids. DNA of the CDR3: TGCAGCGTTGGCGGCCAGAAGGGCTACGAGCAGTACTTC. Protein: CSVGGQKGYEQYF.

As regards this clonotype: This may be a read error: a much more frequent sequence differs by one nucleotide. The V and J genes are TRBV5-1 and TRBJ2-2; D may be TRBD2 (5 bases). The germline V gene has CDR1 SGHRS and CDR2 YFSETQ. The CDR3 covers 16 residues. V lost 3 bases and J 1 base, leaving 13 bases between the germline ends. DNA of the CDR3: TGCGCCAGCAGCTCTACAGAGGGCCTGAACACCGGGGAGCTGTTTTTT. It codes for CASSSTEGLNTGELFF.

The chain combines TRBV7-2 with TRBJ2-5, with TRBD1 matching 9 bases. The length of the CDR3 is 14 residues. The V gene's germline CDR1 is SGHTA and CDR2 FQGNSA. J was trimmed by 5 bases and V by 8 bases; bases with no gene match: 9. This chain's CDR3 is CASVRDRVVETQYF. CDR3 sequence (DNA): TGTGCCAGCGTTCGGGACAGGGTCGTTGAGACCCAGTACTTC.

The table lists this clonotype with a few counts. This chain uses TRBV11-2 with TRBJ1-6; 7 bases agree with TRBD1. Germline assignment: CDR1 SGHAT and CDR2 FQNNGV. There are 17 residues in the CDR3. The trim removed 8 bases at V and 9 bases at J, leaving 19 bases unmatched. DNA of the CDR3: TGTGCCAGCTCAGATCGGGGACAGAGCTTATATGTTTCACCCCTCCACTTT. This encodes CASSDRGQSLYVSPLHF.

This clonotype was observed many times. The genes are TRBV7-8 and TRBJ2-5; D gene uncertain. Germline CDR1 is SGHVS and CDR2 is FQNEAQ. This CDR3 region has 15 residues. Trimming took off 3 bases at V and 2 bases at J, with 13 bases between the two ends. CDR3 sequence reads: CASSFLPWKQETQYF. The CDR3 DNA follows: TGTGCCAGCAGCTTCCTTCCTTGGAAACAAGAGACCCAGTACTTC.